This is a list of T cell receptor beta chains from one sample in a study of radiotherapy plus CTLA-4 blockade in lung cancer. Only in-frame clones appear in the TCRdb table, and some are missing; sequencing was by immunoSEQ multiplex PCR. The repertoire holds about 60,000 clones, with around four fifths as singletons. The sample consisted of peripheral blood, taken from a patient treated with radiotherapy plus ipilimumab. Every receptor here comes from a human donor with non-small cell lung cancer who had a partial response to radiotherapy plus ipilimumab. The CDR3 runs from the conserved cysteine through the conserved F or W. Each record gives: V gene, clone size, D gene, J gene, CDR3 protein, CDR3 DNA. A D gene is named only where the DNA matches it firmly. Not every row has a clone size; where given, it reads once, few, many or a size class.

>TRBV6-1|NA|TRBD1|TRBJ1-1
CASSFGQGVTIF
TGTGCCAGCAGCTTCGGACAGGGAGTCACCATCTTT
>TRBV7-6|medium-sized|TRBD1|TRBJ1-2
CASSVGTGGASYGYTF
TGTGCCAGCAGCGTCGGGACAGGGGGCGCGAGCTATGGCTACACCTTC
>TRBV7-2|NA|TRBD1|TRBJ2-5
CASSFPDREETQYF
TGTGCCAGCAGCTTCCCGGACAGGGAAGAGACCCAGTACTTC
>TRBV7-9|NA|NA|TRBJ2-1
CASSAPGRNEQFF
TGTGCCAGCAGCGCCCCAGGGCGCAATGAGCAGTTCTTC
>TRBV5-6|NA|NA|TRBJ1-2
CASTLPQGPNYGYTF
TGTGCCAGCACCCTCCCCCAGGGTCCAAACTATGGCTACACCTTC
>TRBV5-1|NA|NA|TRBJ2-2
CASSETGELFF
TGCGCCAGCAGCGAGACCGGGGAGCTGTTTTTT
>TRBV19|NA|NA|TRBJ1-1
CASSISRTIMNTEAFF
TGTGCCAGTAGTATATCGAGGACTATAATGAACACTGAAGCTTTCTTT
>TRBV28|NA|NA|TRBJ1-2
CASTLGNYGYTF
TGTGCCAGCACCCTCGGGAATTATGGCTACACCTTC
>TRBV7-8|NA|NA|TRBJ1-3
CASSPQVSGNTIYF
TGTGCCAGCAGCCCCCAGGTCTCTGGAAACACCATATATTTT
>TRBV18|NA|TRBD1|TRBJ1-5
CASSHGGTGASNQPQHF
TGTGCCAGCTCACACGGCGGGACAGGGGCAAGCAATCAGCCCCAGCATTTT
>TRBV9|NA|NA|TRBJ1-2
CASSVEDTRRYGYTF
TGTGCCAGCAGCGTAGAAGACACCCGCCGCTATGGCTACACCTTC
>TRBV5-1|NA|TRBD1|TRBJ1-1
CASSFLAPGTGVSEAFF
TGCGCCAGCAGCTTTTTGGCCCCCGGGACAGGGGTTTCTGAAGCTTTCTTT
>TRBV5-1|NA|TRBD2|TRBJ2-3
CASSLALAGDTQYF
TGCGCCAGCAGCTTGGCTCTAGCGGGAGATACGCAGTATTTT
>TRBV9|NA|NA|TRBJ2-3
CASSPRTIADTQYF
TGTGCCAGCAGCCCGAGGACTATAGCAGATACGCAGTATTTT
>TRBV28|NA|NA|TRBJ1-3
CASSFLKQGSGNTIYF
TGTGCCAGCAGTTTCCTCAAACAGGGTTCTGGAAACACCATATATTTT
>TRBV7-3|many|TRBD1|TRBJ2-7
CASSLTTGTRDEQYF
TGTGCCAGCAGCTTAACGACAGGGACCAGGGACGAGCAGTACTTC
>TRBV7-9|NA|NA|TRBJ2-7
CASSSPVESQGFHEQYF
TGTGCCAGCAGCTCGCCGGTCGAGTCCCAGGGATTCCACGAGCAGTACTTC
>TRBV5-1|NA|TRBD1|TRBJ1-6
CASSSQGDGSPLHF
TGCGCCAGCAGCTCGCAGGGGGATGGTTCACCCCTCCACTTT
>TRBV30|NA|NA|TRBJ2-3
CAPQGRASTDTQYF
TGTGCCCCACAGGGACGGGCTAGCACAGATACGCAGTATTTT
>TRBV28|NA|TRBD1|TRBJ2-7
CASRSGGTGVFKQYF
TGTGCCAGCAGGTCGGGAGGGACAGGGGTCTTCAAGCAGTACTTC
>TRBV6-6|NA|NA|TRBJ1-1
CASRDQGRNTEAFF
TGTGCCAGCCGCGATCAAGGGAGGAACACTGAAGCTTTCTTT
>TRBV10-3|once|NA|TRBJ2-7
CAISSPPGYEQYF
TGTGCCATCAGTTCGCCCCCGGGCTACGAGCAGTACTTC
>TRBV5-4|NA|TRBD2|TRBJ2-1
CASSQGLDYNEQFF
TGTGCCAGCAGTCAGGGACTAGATTACAATGAGCAGTTCTTC
>TRBV11-1|NA|NA|TRBJ2-3
CASSRGPTSTDTQYF
TGTGCCAGCAGCCGAGGGCCCACGAGCACAGATACGCAGTATTTT
>TRBV9|few|NA|TRBJ1-1
CASSVDEGNTEAFF
TGTGCCAGCAGCGTAGACGAGGGGAACACTGAAGCTTTCTTT
>TRBV28|few|NA|TRBJ1-4
CASSPRVWGLRDEKLFF
TGTGCCAGCAGTCCCCGCGTCTGGGGCCTGCGAGATGAAAAACTGTTTTTT
>TRBV19|NA|NA|TRBJ2-7
CASSPRTQFREQYF
TGTGCCAGTAGTCCCCGGACACAATTTCGGGAGCAGTACTTC
>TRBV5-1|NA|TRBD1|TRBJ2-7
CASSSGQGMYEQYF
TGCGCCAGCAGCTCCGGACAGGGGATGTACGAGCAGTACTTC
>TRBV23-1|NA|TRBD1|TRBJ2-1
CASSQSTGPYNEQFF
TGCGCCAGCAGTCAATCGACAGGGCCCTACAATGAGCAGTTCTTC
>TRBV5-4|few|TRBD2|TRBJ2-3
CASRDIGTGSLAGDTDTQYF
TGTGCCAGCAGGGACATCGGGACCGGTTCCCTAGCGGGTGACACAGATACGCAGTATTTT
>TRBV30|NA|NA|TRBJ1-5
CAWSGKQGNQPQHF
TGTGCCTGGAGTGGAAAACAGGGAAATCAGCCCCAGCATTTT
>TRBV7-6|NA|NA|TRBJ2-2
CASSLEPTSRGELFF
TGTGCCAGCAGCTTAGAGCCCACTAGTCGTGGGGAGCTGTTTTTT
>TRBV11-2|NA|TRBD2|TRBJ2-3
CASRVWGGSTDTQYF
TGTGCCAGCAGGGTCTGGGGGGGGAGCACAGATACGCAGTATTTT
>TRBV6-1|NA|TRBD2|TRBJ2-3
CASSPLSGGALYF
TGTGCCAGCAGTCCCCTCAGCGGGGGCGCGCTGTATTTT
>TRBV5-1|once|NA|TRBJ1-1
CASSSNTGYEDTEAFF
TGCGCCAGCAGCTCAAACACAGGGTATGAGGACACTGAAGCTTTCTTT
>TRBV5-6|NA|NA|TRBJ2-5
CASSLLAQGGGLLETQYF
TGTGCCAGCAGCTTGCTCGCGCAGGGGGGAGGCCTCCTAGAGACCCAGTACTTC
>TRBV12-5|NA|NA|TRBJ1-2
CASGLDRVIGQGYTF
TGTGCTAGTGGTTTGGACAGGGTGATTGGACAGGGCTACACCTTC
>TRBV13|NA|NA|TRBJ1-2
CASSLSQGGNYGYTF
TGTGCCAGCAGCTTAAGCCAGGGCGGAAACTATGGCTACACCTTC
>TRBV18|NA|NA|TRBJ1-5
CASSNGQSSNQPQHF
TGTGCCAGCTCCAACGGACAGTCTAGCAATCAGCCCCAGCATTTT
>TRBV5-1|NA|TRBD1|TRBJ1-2
CASSLGQGLGYTF
TGCGCCAGCAGCTTGGGACAGGGATTGGGCTACACCTTC
>TRBV5-6|NA|NA|TRBJ1-2
CASSSLQVLGGYTF
TGTGCCAGCAGCTCGCTCCAAGTACTAGGCGGCTACACCTTC
>TRBV4-1|few|TRBD1|TRBJ2-3
CASSQGDRADTQYF
TGCGCCAGCAGCCAAGGAGACAGGGCCGATACGCAGTATTTT
>TRBV6-1|few|NA|TRBJ1-2
CASTSGQLYGYTF
TGTGCCAGCACTTCCGGACAGCTCTATGGCTACACCTTC
>TRBV19|NA|TRBD1|TRBJ2-3
CASSIPGQGTDTQYF
TGTGCCAGTAGTATCCCTGGACAGGGCACAGATACGCAGTATTTT
>TRBV5-1|few|TRBD1|TRBJ2-1
CASSLQGAGFNEQFF
TGCGCCAGCAGCTTACAGGGGGCTGGGTTCAATGAGCAGTTCTTC
>TRBV9|few|TRBD1|TRBJ2-7
CASSLAADRAYEQYF
TGTGCCAGCAGCTTGGCCGCGGACAGGGCCTACGAGCAGTACTTC
>TRBV4-1|once|NA|TRBJ2-3
CASSQVTPGDTQYF
TGCGCCAGCAGCCAGGTGACCCCGGGAGATACGCAGTATTTT
>TRBV7-9|NA|TRBD1|TRBJ2-1
CASSPPGTGGNEQFF
TGTGCCAGCAGCCCTCCCGGGACAGGGGGCAATGAGCAGTTCTTC
>TRBV28|NA|TRBD2|TRBJ2-3
CASSFLAGGGNRQYF
TGTGCCAGCAGTTTTTTAGCGGGGGGTGGTAATCGGCAGTATTTT
>TRBV19|NA|TRBD1|TRBJ1-5
CASMGRQGYQPQHF
TGTGCCAGTATGGGGAGACAGGGCTATCAGCCCCAGCATTTT
>TRBV19|NA|NA|TRBJ1-1
CASSNVGNTEAFF
TGTGCCAGTAGTAATGTCGGGAACACTGAAGCTTTCTTT
>TRBV27|NA|NA|TRBJ1-6
CASKQNRGTGEDSPLHF
TGTGCCAGCAAACAAAATCGAGGGACGGGAGAGGATTCACCCCTCCACTTT